These 20 T cell receptor beta chains came from one sample sequenced in a study of CD8+ T cells in alopecia areata. Reverse transcription of extracted RNA yielded cDNA, which provided the sequencing template. Assay: immunoSEQ multiplex PCR; the TCRdb copy retains only in-frame clones and omits some. The table includes about 200,000 clones, roughly two fifths detected once. The treatment here: oral pan-JAK inhibitor, 5-10 mg twice daily. The source material was CD4+ T cells sorted from blood, sampled between weeks 30 and 35, from a patient treated with tofacitinib. The receptors here all came from a human donor with alopecia areata.

CDR3 region: CASSPTMGAQSTDTQYF. The CDR3 nucleotides read TGTGCCAGCTCACCCACCATGGGGGCGCAGAGTACAGATACGCAGTATTTT. The chain combines TRBV18 with TRBJ2-3; TRBD1 might be the D (6 bases). The CDR3 runs to 17 residues. Per the germline V gene, CDR1 is KGHSH and CDR2 is LQKENI. The germline V and J ends were trimmed by 3 bases and 3 bases, with 19 bases remaining between them.

The J gene is TRBJ1-2, the V gene TRBV7-9; D is unresolved. Trimming removed 5 bases from V and 3 bases from J, with 10 bases in between. Germline CDR1 SEHNR, CDR2 FQNEAQ (reference sequence). The CDR3 extends over 13 amino acids. The CDR3 bases are TGTGCCAGCAGCCCCGGGTTAGACTATGGCTACACCTTC. Its translation: CASSPGLDYGYTF.

The J gene is TRBJ1-2, the V gene TRBV5-1, with a tentative D call TRBD1 (6 bases). CDR3 length equals 14 residues. Germline CDR1 reads SGHRS; CDR2 reads YFSETQ. The germline V and J ends were trimmed by 2 bases and 2 bases, with 10 bases remaining between them. The CDR3 sequence: CASSFGGANYGYTF. CDR3 nucleotide sequence: TGCGCCAGCAGCTTCGGGGGCGCCAACTATGGCTACACCTTC.

The chain joins TRBV4-1 to TRBJ1-2; D possibly corresponds to TRBD1 (6 bases). This CDR3 has 16 residues. Germline V CDR1 and CDR2: MGHRA, YSYEKL. Trimming left V 3 bases short and J 0 bases short, with 14 bases between. For the CDR3, the DNA is TGCGCCAGCAGCCAGGGCCTGAGGACAGCTAACTATGGCTACACCTTC. Translating gives CASSQGLRTANYGYTF.

This chain links TRBV27 with TRBJ1-2; the D is unclear. CDR1 is MNHEY, CDR2 SMNVEV, per germline (reference sequence). The CDR3 contains 12 residues. Trimming shortened V by 6 bases and J by 4 bases, and 9 bases separated the two germline ends. The CDR3 DNA follows: TGTGCCAGCAGGTCTTGGGCCTATGGCTACACCTTC. Protein sequence: CASRSWAYGYTF.

The chain carries TRBV30 and TRBJ2-7; D might be TRBD2 (5 bases). Germline CDR1 reads GTSNPN; CDR2 reads SVGIG (reference sequence). The CDR3 spans 13 residues. V lost 3 bases, J lost 6 bases, and 15 bases lay in between. This CDR3 reads CAWRALTGSEQYF. DNA of the CDR3: TGTGCCTGGAGGGCCTTAACGGGAAGCGAGCAGTACTTC.

Note on this clone: Other DNA sequences in the same sample also yield this CDR3. The chain couples TRBV7-9 to TRBJ2-2, with D perhaps TRBD2 (5 bases). Trimming stripped 3 bases from V and 0 bases from J, with 5 bases between. The CDR3 is made up of 14 amino acids. Germline assignment: CDR1 SEHNR and CDR2 FQNEAQ (reference sequence). The CDR3: CASSLGANTGELFF. The DNA for the CDR3 is TGTGCCAGCAGCTTGGGAGCGAACACCGGGGAGCTGTTTTTT. The full variable domain, completed using reference TRBV7-9 and TRBJ2-2, is DTGVSQNPRHKITKRGQNVTFRCDPISEHNRLYWYRQTLGQGPEFLTYFQNEAQLEKSRLLSDRFSAERPKGSFSTLEIQRTEQGDSAMYLCASSLGANTGELFFGEGSRLTVL.

V usage is TRBV7-9 and J usage is TRBJ2-1, with D perhaps given as TRBD1 or TRBD2 (5 bases each). CDR1 and CDR2 (germline): SEHNR, FQNEAQ (reference sequence). Trimming shortened V by 5 bases and J by 8 bases, and 13 bases separated the two germline ends. The length of the CDR3 is 13 residues. CDR3: CASSRRGTYEQFF. For the CDR3, the DNA is TGTGCCAGCAGCCGCCGGGGCACCTATGAGCAGTTCTTC. Complete variable domain (other parts from reference TRBV7-9 and TRBJ2-1): DTGVSQNPRHKITKRGQNVTFRCDPISEHNRLYWYRQTLGQGPEFLTYFQNEAQLEKSRLLSDRFSAERPKGSFSTLEIQRTEQGDSAMYLCASSRRGTYEQFFGPGTRLTVL.

This clone was found a few times. The V and J genes are TRBV4-1 and TRBJ2-1; 8 nucleotides line up with TRBD1. The J segment lost 10 bases and the V segment lost 3 bases, leaving 5 bases of the junction unmatched. From germline, CDR1 is MGHRA and CDR2 YSYEKL. The CDR3 contains 13 residues. CDR3 amino acids: CASSQGQVEEQFF. The CDR3, as DNA: TGCGCCAGCAGCCAGGGACAGGTCGAGGAGCAGTTCTTC.

The rearrangement uses TRBV15 and TRBJ1-5; TRBD1 is a possible D gene (6 bases). This CDR3 is 14 amino acids long. Germline CDR1 reads LNHNV; CDR2 reads YYDKDF (reference sequence). Trimming cost V 1 base and J 2 bases, with 6 bases left between them. The CDR3 loop is CATSRAGGNQPQHF. Here the CDR3 DNA reads TGTGCCACCAGCAGAGCAGGGGGCAATCAGCCCCAGCATTTT.

In this sample, this clone turned up once. A much larger clone is a single base away; this may be a read error. The rearrangement links TRBV6-5 to TRBJ1-1, with D maybe TRBD1 (6 bases). The length of the CDR3 is 13 residues. CDR1 and CDR2 from the germline V gene are MNHEY and SVGAGI. Trimming stripped 5 bases from V and 1 base from J, with 8 bases between. The CDR3 sequence: CASSLQGNTEAFF. The CDR3 bases are TGTGCCAGCAGTCTACAGGGGAACACTGAAGCTTTCTTT.

V usage is TRBV9 and J usage is TRBJ2-2; TRBD2 aligns across 14 bases. Germline V gene lookup returns CDR1 SGDLS and CDR2 YYNGEE. The CDR3 extends over 16 amino acids. V trimming: 5 bases; J trimming: 6 bases; junction bases outside the gene matches: 6. The CDR3: CASRPPGLAGAGELFF. The CDR3 DNA follows: TGTGCCAGCAGACCCCCGGGACTAGCGGGAGCCGGGGAGCTGTTTTTT.

Comment on this clone: Other DNA sequences within the sample encode an identical CDR3. V usage is TRBV9 and J usage is TRBJ1-3; D possibly corresponds to TRBD1 (6 bases). Germline V gives CDR1 SGDLS, CDR2 YYNGEE. The CDR3 loop spans 15 amino acids. V dropped 0 bases and J dropped 4 bases, with 11 bases sitting between them. Written as DNA, the CDR3 is TGTGCCAGCAGCGTAGTCCCGGGACAAGGAAACACCATATATTTT. Its protein is CASSVVPGQGNTIYF.

This chain joins TRBV7-3 and TRBJ2-3; possible D gene TRBD2, 6 bases. The CDR3 runs to 14 residues. CDR1 is SGHTA, CDR2 FQGTGA, per germline. Trimming removed 5 bases at V and 2 bases at J, with 11 bases between. The CDR3 is CASSRGVITDTQYF. CDR3 DNA sequence: TGTGCCAGCAGCCGCGGGGTAATCACAGATACGCAGTATTTT.

This clone was seen only a few times. The chain carries TRBV14 and TRBJ2-7, with 7 bases fitting TRBD1. From germline, CDR1 is SGHDN and CDR2 FVKESK. The CDR3 length is 14 residues. V shed 3 bases and J 0 bases; nucleotides not matched to a gene: 2. The CDR3 protein is CASSQGQISYEQYF. CDR3 DNA: TGTGCCAGCAGCCAGGGACAGATCTCCTACGAGCAGTACTTC.

This clone came up a few times. The sample has other DNA sequences that encode this CDR3 too. CDR3 in DNA: TGTGCCAGCAGCAGGGACAGGGGAAACACTGAAGCTTTCTTT. This codes for CASSRDRGNTEAFF. The V and J genes are TRBV5-4 and TRBJ1-1; TRBD1 aligns across 10 bases. The CDR3 extends over 14 amino acids. CDR1 and CDR2 from the germline V gene are SGHNT and YYREEE (reference sequence). Trimming took 4 bases from V and 2 from J; bases not matched to a gene: 2.

Points on this clone: Other DNA sequences in the sample encode the same CDR3. The rearrangement joins TRBV20-1 to TRBJ2-7; unclear D gene. The CDR3 length is 11 residues. V dropped 2 bases and J dropped 2 bases, with 4 bases sitting between them. Germline V gives CDR1 DFQATT, CDR2 SNEGSKA (reference sequence). The CDR3 DNA follows: TGCAGTGCTAGACTGGCCTACGAGCAGTACTTC. Encoded protein: CSARLAYEQYF.

This clone has a handful of counts. The gene calls are TRBV10-3 and TRBJ2-7, with D possibly TRBD1 on 5 matching bases. The CDR3 runs 14 residues. The V end was cut by 6 bases, the J end by 5 bases, with 17 bases between. The germline gives CDR1 ENHRY, CDR2 SYGVKD. As DNA, the CDR3 is TGTGCCATCAGACCGGGCAGTTCAGGGAACGAGCAGTACTTC. It codes for CAIRPGSSGNEQYF.

This clone has a handful of counts. The J gene is TRBJ2-6, the V gene TRBV7-2; D gene uncertain. This CDR3 is 17 amino acids long. V gave up 1 base and J gave up 3 bases, with 13 bases separating them. The germline V gene has CDR1 SGHTA and CDR2 FQGNSA. CDR3 sequence: CASSLGLGKGGANVLTF. DNA of the CDR3: TGTGCCAGCAGCTTAGGTTTGGGTAAAGGTGGGGCCAACGTCCTGACTTTC.

CDR3 region: CASSERHDEQYF. In DNA, the CDR3 is TGTGCCAGCAGTGAAAGACACGACGAGCAGTACTTC. The J gene is TRBJ2-7, the V gene TRBV6-1, with D hard to call. The CDR3 loop spans 12 amino acids. Trimming took 2 bases from V and 5 from J, leaving 7 bases between them. CDR1 and CDR2 from the germline V gene are MNHNS and SASEGT.